Listed here are 7 T cell receptor beta chains from one sample, sequenced in a study of T-cell memory formation after mild COVID-19. TCRdb fed the 5' RACE reads into MiXCR, producing one record per CDR3 protein. The table shows 110,000 or so distinct CDR3 sequences, with approximately 22% occurring only once. Specimen: PBMCs or a T cell subset sorted from them (not recorded which). These receptors were collected from a young man who had mild COVID-19 (a few samples of this study predate the infection). Cell type and time point are not known.

The rearrangement joins TRBV15 to TRBJ1-6, with 8 bases fitting TRBD1. The CDR3 loop spans 13 amino acids. CDR1 LNHNV and CDR2 YYDKDF come from the germline V gene (reference sequence). The junction had 2 bases not matched to a gene; V was cut back by 3 bases and J by 10 bases. The CDR3 region is CATSRDRESPLHF. CDR3 sequence (DNA): TGTGCCACCAGCAGGGACAGGGAATCACCCCTCCACTTT.

V gene TRBV6-5 combines with J gene TRBJ2-1; D gene unclear. CDR3 size: 13 residues. Trimming shortened V by 5 bases and J by 3 bases, and 8 bases separated the two germline ends. The germline gives CDR1 MNHEY, CDR2 SVGAGI. In DNA form, the CDR3 reads TGTGCCAGCAGTAACGGGTTCTACAATGAGCAGTTCTTC. It is translated as CASSNGFYNEQFF.

The genes are TRBV4-1 and TRBJ2-5; D is uncertain. Between the trimmed V and J ends, which lost 0 bases and 5 bases, there was a span of 16 bases. The CDR3 covers 16 residues. CDR1 is MGHRA, CDR2 YSYEKL, per germline. The CDR3 bases are TGCGCCAGCAGCCAAGATCCCGCCCCTAATGGGGAGACCCAGTACTTC. Translation: CASSQDPAPNGETQYF.

This clonotype was seen a handful of times. The chain employs TRBV11-2 and TRBJ2-5; 9 nucleotides align to TRBD1. The CDR3 has 15 residues. Germline assignment: CDR1 SGHAT and CDR2 FQNNGV. J was trimmed by 4 bases and V by 5 bases; bases with no gene match: 8. In nucleotides, the CDR3 is TGTGCCAGCAGCATCCATACGGGACAGGGAGAGACCCAGTACTTC. Its translation: CASSIHTGQGETQYF. The whole variable domain, remainder taken from reference TRBV11-2 and TRBJ2-5, is EAGVAQSPRYKIIEKRQSVAFWCNPISGHATLYWYQQILGQGPKLLIQFQNNGVVDDSQLPKDRFSAERLKGVDSTLKIQPAKLEDSAVYLCASSIHTGQGETQYFGPGTRLLVL.

This clonotype was seen a handful of times. The chain recombines TRBV12-3 or TRBV12-4 with TRBJ2-7; a weak D match, TRBD2 (7 bases). V was pared by 4 bases and J by 1 base, with 14 bases between. The CDR3 runs 15 residues. Written as DNA, the CDR3 is TGTGCCAGCAGTTCCGAGGGGGGGGCATCCTACGAGCAGTACGTC. It translates to CASSSEGGASYEQYV.

The rearrangement links TRBV19 to TRBJ2-7; 9 bases fit TRBD2. The germline gives CDR1 LNHDA, CDR2 SQIVND (reference sequence). This CDR3 has 13 amino acids. V was pared by 3 bases and J by 7 bases, with 4 bases of the junction left unmatched. In DNA, the CDR3 is TGTGCCAGTAGTATGGGACTAGCTGGGGAGCAGTACTTC. Its translation is CASSMGLAGEQYF.

V and J are TRBV27 and TRBJ2-7, with D unclear. This CDR3 has 12 residues. The germline V gene has CDR1 MNHEY and CDR2 SMNVEV (reference sequence). The V gene lost 10 bases and the J gene lost 2 bases, with 12 bases spanning the gap. The CDR3 DNA follows: TGTGCCACCCCGACGGCTACCTACGAGCAGTACGTC. Its protein is CATPTATYEQYV.